The sequence of this TCR beta chain was determined in a study of CD8 T cells in Susac syndrome. It was with random hexamers that 0.5 to 1 ug RNA was reverse transcribed. A multiplex approach, immunoSEQ multiplex PCR, amplified TCR beta CDR3 across 54 Vbeta and 13 Jbeta. TCRdb itself ran the immunoSEQ multiplex PCR reads through MiXCR, one entry per CDR3 protein. The sample lists roughly 130,000 distinct CDR3 sequences, about 96% occurring once. This TCR was sampled from a human donor in good health. Material: CD4+ T cells from PBMCs.

The CDR3 region is CASSRDHHLNTEAFF. The CDR3 nucleotides are TGTGCCAGCAGCAGGGATCATCACTTGAACACTGAAGCTTTCTTT. J is TRBJ1-1 and V is TRBV3-1; unclear D gene. V gave up 5 bases and J gave up 0 bases, with 13 bases separating them. CDR3 length: 15 amino acids. CDR1 and CDR2 from the germline V gene are LGHDT and YNNKEL (reference sequence).